This paragraph reports one TCR beta chain. This receptor's antigen is unknown. Within one base of it there is no much larger clone, and no base qualities were kept. The library was generated by the immunoSEQ multiplex PCR assay. For most patients, high-throughput TCR-beta CDR3 sequencing of genomic DNA was performed by Adaptive Biotechnologies. The published analysis was carried out like this. Adaptive's ImmunoSEQ software was the source of the TCR sequencing data for 15 to 20 patients, while three other patients were processed with MiXCR and VDJtools. CDR3 nucleotide sequences shared between donor and recipient were removed because the origin of such sequences could not be assigned. To count as alloreactive, a clone needed at least 2-fold expansion over unstimulated cells and a minimum CFSE-low frequency of 0.002% (template counts) or 0.001% (read counts). A clone was considered mappable if detected in the sequenced pre-transplant spleen, lymph node, or MLR CFSE-low populations of the donor or recipient. Cumulative frequency of alloreactive clones was calculated as a percentage of all sequences weighted by copy number. In TCRdb, the immuneACCESS table is reduced to in-frame sequences with V and J assigned. These tables do not hold every clone; where another copy was compared, an unresolved V gene accounts for under half, and the others remain unexplained. The DNA was the basis for D and trimming; V, J and clone size are from that table. The sample data list about 21,000 clones, and 85% to 95% of these were observed just once. Approximately 41% of the sample is taken by the ten largest.

In the first month after transplant, blood samples were collected up to 4 times, and after that at least monthly when available. The sample originates from a study of graft-versus-host responses after intestinal transplantation (dated by TCRdb to 2020 to 2023). Study-wide context: Recipients received multivisceral, liver-intestinal, or isolated intestinal transplants. To identify alloreactive clones, pre-transplant mixed lymphocyte reaction products were sequenced and compared with unstimulated pre-transplant donor and recipient T cells. Of the 20 to 30 intestinal transplant recipients enrolled in the cohort, one of whom was a retransplant, 3 patients without pretransplant specimens were excluded. Rather than being sequenced by the commercial service, samples from a few later patients were sequenced in-house on an Illumina MiSeq and processed with MiXCR. Every recipient was given anti-thymocyte globulin induction, then maintenance tacrolimus and steroids for about three years. After intestinal transplantation, graft-versus-host and host-versus-graft alloreactive T cell clones were followed in the graft, circulation and bone marrow using bulk TCR-beta CDR3 sequencing. Donor T cell macrochimerism was defined as a peak of at least 4% donor T cells among recipient peripheral blood mononuclear cells. Study-wide findings and limitations: Early after transplant, declines in HvG clones were associated with peak levels of circulating GvH clones. In patients with donor T cell macrochimerism, the allografts had high GvH to HvG T cell clonal ratios. GvH clones turned up in recipient bone marrow, with some appearing earlier in ileal mucosa or blood, a pattern consistent with an intestinal mucosal origin. The conclusions were limited by the relatively low number and heterogeneity of the intestinal transplant patients.

The CDR1 and CDR2 encoded by the germline V gene are SGDLS and YYNGEE. A distance of 17 bases separates the germline ends of V and J, which lose 3 bases and 13 bases respectively. The cysteine opens and the phenylalanine closes a CDR3 of 13 amino acids. The CDR3 DNA has 39 bases and is translated from base 1. Specimen: PBMCs, collected roughly 260 days after intestinal transplant. The clonotype was recovered from a human patient who received an intestinal transplant, so some T cells may come from the graft donor. This chain joins TRBV9 to TRBJ2-1; the D call is possibly TRBD1 or TRBD2, each sharing 5 bases. The DNA sequence is given as TGTGCCAGCAGCGCCCCGGGCACCGGGGCACAGTTCTTC. Its product reads: CASSAPGTGAQFF.